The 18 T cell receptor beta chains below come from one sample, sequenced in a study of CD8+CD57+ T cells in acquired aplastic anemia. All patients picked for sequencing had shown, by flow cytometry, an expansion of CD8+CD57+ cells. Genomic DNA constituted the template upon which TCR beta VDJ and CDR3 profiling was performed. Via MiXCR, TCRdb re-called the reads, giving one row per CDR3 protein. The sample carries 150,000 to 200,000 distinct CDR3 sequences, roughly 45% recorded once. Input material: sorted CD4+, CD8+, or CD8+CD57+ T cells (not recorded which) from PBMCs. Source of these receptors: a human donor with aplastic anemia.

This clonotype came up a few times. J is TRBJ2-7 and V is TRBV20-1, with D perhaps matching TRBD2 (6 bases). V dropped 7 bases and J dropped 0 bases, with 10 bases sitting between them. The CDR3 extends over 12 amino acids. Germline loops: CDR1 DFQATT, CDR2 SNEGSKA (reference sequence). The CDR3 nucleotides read TGCAGTGGACTAGTAAGCTCCTACGAGCAGTACTTC. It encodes CSGLVSSYEQYF.

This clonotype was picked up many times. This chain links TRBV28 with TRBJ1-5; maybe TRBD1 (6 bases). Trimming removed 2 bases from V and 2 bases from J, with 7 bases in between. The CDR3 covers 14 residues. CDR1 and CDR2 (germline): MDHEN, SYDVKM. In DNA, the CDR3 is TGTGCCAGCAGTTTAGCAGGGGGCAATCAGCCCCAGCATTTT. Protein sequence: CASSLAGGNQPQHF.

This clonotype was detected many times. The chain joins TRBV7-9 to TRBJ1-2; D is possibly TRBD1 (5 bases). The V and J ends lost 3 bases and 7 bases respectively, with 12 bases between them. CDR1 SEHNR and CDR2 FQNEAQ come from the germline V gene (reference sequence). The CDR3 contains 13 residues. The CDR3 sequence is CASSLMQGGGYTF. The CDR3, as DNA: TGTGCCAGCAGCTTGATGCAGGGTGGTGGCTACACCTTC.

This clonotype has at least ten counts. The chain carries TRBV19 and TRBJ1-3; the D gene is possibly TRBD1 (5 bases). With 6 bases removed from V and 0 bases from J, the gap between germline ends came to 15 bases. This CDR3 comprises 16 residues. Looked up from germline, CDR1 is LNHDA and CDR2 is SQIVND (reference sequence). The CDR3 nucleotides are TGTGCCAGTAGCAAACAGGCGGCTGGCTCTGGAAACACCATATATTTT. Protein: CASSKQAAGSGNTIYF.

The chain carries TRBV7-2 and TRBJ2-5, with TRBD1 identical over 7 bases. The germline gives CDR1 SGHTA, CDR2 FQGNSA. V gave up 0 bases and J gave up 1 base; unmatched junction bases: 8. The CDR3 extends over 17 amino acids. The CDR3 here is CASSLAGGPTSQETQYF. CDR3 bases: TGTGCCAGCAGCTTAGCAGGGGGCCCAACATCCCAAGAGACCCAGTACTTC.

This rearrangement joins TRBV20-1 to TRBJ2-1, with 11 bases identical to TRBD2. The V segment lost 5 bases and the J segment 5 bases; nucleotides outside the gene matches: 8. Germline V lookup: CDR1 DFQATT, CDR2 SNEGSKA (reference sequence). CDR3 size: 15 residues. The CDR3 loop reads CSALVPTSGDNEQFF. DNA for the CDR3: TGCAGTGCTCTCGTCCCGACTAGCGGGGACAATGAGCAGTTCTTC.

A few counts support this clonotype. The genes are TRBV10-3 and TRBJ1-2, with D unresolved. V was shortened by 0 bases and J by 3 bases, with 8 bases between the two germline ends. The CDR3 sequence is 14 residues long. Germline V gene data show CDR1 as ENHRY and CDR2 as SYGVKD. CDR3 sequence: CAISESWADYGYTF. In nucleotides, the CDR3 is TGTGCCATCAGTGAGTCGTGGGCGGACTATGGCTACACCTTC.

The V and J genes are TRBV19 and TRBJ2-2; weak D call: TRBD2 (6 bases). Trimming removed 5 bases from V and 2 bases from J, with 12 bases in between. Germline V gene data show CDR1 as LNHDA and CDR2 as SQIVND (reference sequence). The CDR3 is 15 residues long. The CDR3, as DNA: TGTGCCAGTAGTTCCAGGGAGGTCAACACCGGGGAGCTGTTTTTT. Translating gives CASSSREVNTGELFF.

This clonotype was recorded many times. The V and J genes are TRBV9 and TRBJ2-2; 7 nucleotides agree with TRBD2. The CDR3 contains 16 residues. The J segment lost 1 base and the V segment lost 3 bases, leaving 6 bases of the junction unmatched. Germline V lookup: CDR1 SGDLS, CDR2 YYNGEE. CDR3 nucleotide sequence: TGTGCCAGCAGCGCTATAGCGGGCCTGAACACCGGGGAGCTGTTTTTT. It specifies CASSAIAGLNTGELFF.

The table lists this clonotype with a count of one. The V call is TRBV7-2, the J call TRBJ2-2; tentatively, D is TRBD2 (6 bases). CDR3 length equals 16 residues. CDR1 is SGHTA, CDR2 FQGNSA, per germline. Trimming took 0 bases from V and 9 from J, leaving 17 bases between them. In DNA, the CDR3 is TGTGCCAGCAGCTTAGCGGGGAGGCAACTCGTGCGGGAGCTGTTTTTT. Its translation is CASSLAGRQLVRELFF.

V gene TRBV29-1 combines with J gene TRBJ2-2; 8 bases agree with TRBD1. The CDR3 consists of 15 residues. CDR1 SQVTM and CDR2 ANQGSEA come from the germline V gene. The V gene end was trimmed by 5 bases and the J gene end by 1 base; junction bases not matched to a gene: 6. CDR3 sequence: CSVLRDRGNTGELFF. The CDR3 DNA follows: TGCAGCGTTCTCCGCGACAGGGGGAACACCGGGGAGCTGTTTTTT.

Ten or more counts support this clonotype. CDR3 residues: CSASPRIGDTQYF. In DNA form, the CDR3 reads TGCAGTGCCAGCCCTAGGATTGGGGATACGCAGTATTTT. The J gene is TRBJ2-3, the V gene TRBV20-1; unclear D gene. Deletions cut 6 bases from V and 6 bases from J, with 16 bases between. Germline V gene data show CDR1 as DFQATT and CDR2 as SNEGSKA (reference sequence). This CDR3 contains 13 residues.

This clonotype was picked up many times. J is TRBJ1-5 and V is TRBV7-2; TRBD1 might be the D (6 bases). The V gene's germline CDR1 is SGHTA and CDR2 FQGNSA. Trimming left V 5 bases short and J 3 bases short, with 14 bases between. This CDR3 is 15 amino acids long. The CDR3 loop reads CASSPDRSPNQPQHF. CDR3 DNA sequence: TGTGCCAGCAGCCCAGACAGGTCTCCCAATCAGCCCCAGCATTTT.

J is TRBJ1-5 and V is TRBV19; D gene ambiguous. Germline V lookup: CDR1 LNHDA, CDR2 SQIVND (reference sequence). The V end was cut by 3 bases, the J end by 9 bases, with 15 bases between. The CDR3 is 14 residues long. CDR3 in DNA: TGTGCCAGTAGTATGGGAGGCCGGAGTGCGCCCCAGCATTTT. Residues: CASSMGGRSAPQHF.

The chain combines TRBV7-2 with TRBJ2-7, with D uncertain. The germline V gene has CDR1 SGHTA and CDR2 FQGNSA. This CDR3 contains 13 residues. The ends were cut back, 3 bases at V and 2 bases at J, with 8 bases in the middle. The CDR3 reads CASSFLTTYEQYF. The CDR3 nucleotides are TGTGCCAGCAGCTTTCTTACAACCTACGAGCAGTACTTC.

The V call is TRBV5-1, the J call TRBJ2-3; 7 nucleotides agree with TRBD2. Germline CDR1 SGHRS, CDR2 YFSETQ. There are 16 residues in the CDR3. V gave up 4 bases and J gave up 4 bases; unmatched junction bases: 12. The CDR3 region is CASSLWGEGNPDTQYF. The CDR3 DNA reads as TGCGCCAGCAGCCTCTGGGGGGAGGGAAATCCAGATACGCAGTATTTT. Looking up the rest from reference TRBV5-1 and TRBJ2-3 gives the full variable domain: KAGVTQTPRYLIKTRGQQVTLSCSPISGHRSVSWYQQTPGQGLQFLFEYFSETQRNKGNFPGRFSGRQFSNSRSEMNVSTLELGDSALYLCASSLWGEGNPDTQYFGPGTRLTVL.

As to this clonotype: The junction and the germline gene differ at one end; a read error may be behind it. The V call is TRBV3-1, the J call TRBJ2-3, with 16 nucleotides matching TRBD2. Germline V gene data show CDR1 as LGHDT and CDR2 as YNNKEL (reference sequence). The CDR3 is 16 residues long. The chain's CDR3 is CASSLGTSGRVDAQYF. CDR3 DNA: TGTGCCAGCAGCCTCGGGACTAGCGGGAGGGTAGATGCGCAGTATTTT.

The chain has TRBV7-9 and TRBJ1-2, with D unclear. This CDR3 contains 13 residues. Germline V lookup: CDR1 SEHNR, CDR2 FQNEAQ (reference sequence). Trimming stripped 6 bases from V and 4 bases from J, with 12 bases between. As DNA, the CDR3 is TGTGCCAGCAGTGACGAGAGTTCCTATGGCTACACCTTC. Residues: CASSDESSYGYTF.